What follows describes a single T cell receptor (beta chain). The data belong to a study of blood T cell repertoires in COVID-19. TCRdb's table, derived via immunoSEQ multiplex PCR, lists solely in-frame clones and lacks some. Here the sample spans around 280,000 clones, 75% to 90% being singletons. Germline loops: CDR1 LGHNA, CDR2 YSLEER. V dropped 1 base and J dropped 7; count of bases not matched to a gene: 12. This CDR3 comprises 17 residues. The sequenced sample consisted of peripheral blood. This rearrangement joins TRBV4-3 to TRBJ2-1; 8 bases are a match to TRBD2. This clonotype was obtained from a woman aged 25-40 years who had recovered from COVID-19. The CDR3 loop reads CASSQGSAAGEGNEQFF. Written as DNA, the CDR3 is TGCGCCAGCAGCCAAGGGTCAGCAGCGGGAGAGGGGAATGAGCAGTTCTTC.